Shown below are 19 T cell receptor beta chains from a single sample sequenced in a study of human thymus T cells. Corrective heart surgery yielded resections, and these provided the thymus tissue. Method: immunoSEQ multiplex PCR; TCRdb's copy keeps in-frame clones and lacks some. The sample carries some 72,000 clones, nearly 98% recorded once. Sequencing was done on a sample of thymus tissue. The receptors shown here come from a boy in the first two years of life with a congenital heart defect but otherwise immunologically healthy.

This clone was counted a single time. The rearrangement joins TRBV4-2 to TRBJ1-2; D possibly corresponds to TRBD1 (5 bases). Trimming removed 1 base from V and 4 bases from J, with 19 bases in between. Germline CDR1 and CDR2: LGHNA and YNFKEQ. This CDR3 is built from 17 residues. CDR3 bases: TGTGCCAGCAGCCAAGTCCTAGGGGCGAGGCCCGCCTATGGCTACACCTTC. As protein: CASSQVLGARPAYGYTF.

The chain combines TRBV18 with TRBJ2-4; 12 positions agree with TRBD1. J was trimmed by 4 bases and V by 3 bases; bases with no gene match: 7. Germline values: CDR1 KGHSH, CDR2 LQKENI. The CDR3 totals 17 residues. The CDR3 bases are TGTGCCAGCTCACCGCGGCGGGACAGGGGGCGGAAAAACATTCAGTACTTC. Its protein product is CASSPRRDRGRKNIQYF.

This chain links TRBV6-4 with TRBJ2-7, with D tentatively TRBD1 (6 bases). There are 18 residues in the CDR3. Germline CDR1 MRHNA, CDR2 SNTAGT. The V end lost 6 bases, the J end lost 0 bases, and 24 bases lay between the germline ends. The CDR3: CASRPTGPAPRSSYEQYF. The CDR3 coding sequence is TGTGCCAGCAGACCGACAGGTCCCGCCCCTAGAAGCTCCTACGAGCAGTACTTC.

This chain connects TRBV7-2 to TRBJ2-5, with 11 bases aligning to TRBD2. V was pared by 4 bases and J by 5 bases, with 15 bases of the junction left unmatched. CDR1 and CDR2 (germline): SGHTA, FQGNSA. This CDR3 is built from 18 residues. Written as DNA, the CDR3 is TGTGCCAGCAGCTCCACAACCCCGGCTAGCGGGAGGTTGGAGACCCAGTACTTC. This translates into CASSSTTPASGRLETQYF.

V and J are TRBV11-3 and TRBJ2-1, with D uncertain. CDR1 is SGHNT, CDR2 YENEEA, per germline. Trimming took 5 bases from V and 0 from J, leaving 11 bases between them. The CDR3 runs to 15 residues. The CDR3 region is CASSVGRSSYNEQFF. In nucleotides, the CDR3 is TGTGCCAGCAGCGTCGGGCGGAGCTCCTACAATGAGCAGTTCTTC. The complete variable domain, with remaining parts taken from reference TRBV11-3 and TRBJ2-1, reads EAGVVQSPRYKIIEKKQPVAFWCNPISGHNTLYWYLQNLGQGPELLIRYENEEAVDDSQLPKDRFSAERLKGVDSTLKIQPAELGDSAVYLCASSVGRSSYNEQFFGPGTRLTVL.

This chain connects TRBV7-2 to TRBJ2-3, with D perhaps matching TRBD2 (5 bases). CDR3 length: 13 residues. Looked up from germline, CDR1 is SGHTA and CDR2 is FQGNSA. V lost 2 bases and J lost 5, with 8 bases in between. The CDR3 protein is CASSLSAGDTQYF. CDR3 DNA: TGTGCCAGCAGCTTATCCGCGGGAGATACGCAGTATTTT. Variable domain in full (rest from reference TRBV7-2 and TRBJ2-3): GAGVSQSPSNKVTEKGKDVELRCDPISGHTALYWYRQSLGQGLEFLIYFQGNSAPDKSGLPSDRFSAERTGGSVSTLTIQRTQQEDSAVYLCASSLSAGDTQYFGPGTRLTVL.

The chain couples TRBV14 to TRBJ1-3; D is unresolved. The CDR3 spans 16 residues. CDR1 SGHDN and CDR2 FVKESK come from the germline V gene. Trimming took 2 bases from V and 3 from J, leaving 14 bases between them. The CDR3 DNA reads as TGTGCCAGCAGCCAATCATACGGCTGGGATGGAAACACCATATATTTT. This gives the protein CASSQSYGWDGNTIYF.

The chain links TRBV11-2 to TRBJ1-2, with D possibly TRBD1 on 5 matching bases. There are 16 residues in the CDR3. Germline V gene sequence: CDR1 SGHAT, CDR2 FQNNGV. V lost 6 bases and J lost 6, with 23 bases in between. CDR3 amino acids: CASRPHSGTDINGYTF. In nucleotides, the CDR3 is TGTGCCAGCAGACCACATTCCGGGACGGATATCAATGGCTACACCTTC.

The chain joins TRBV14 to TRBJ2-2, with D unresolved. The germline V and J ends were trimmed by 0 bases and 7 bases, with 12 bases remaining between them. Germline assignment: CDR1 SGHDN and CDR2 FVKESK. This CDR3 contains 15 residues. CDR3 in DNA: TGTGCCAGCAGCCAAGATGTGTGGGGAAACGGGGAGCTGTTTTTT. Translation: CASSQDVWGNGELFF.

This clone came up once. The chain has TRBV19 and TRBJ1-1; possibly TRBD1 for D (5 bases). Germline V gives CDR1 LNHDA, CDR2 SQIVND (reference sequence). The V gene lost 7 bases and the J gene lost 6 bases, with 9 bases spanning the gap. The CDR3 sequence is 11 residues long. The CDR3 DNA is TGTGCCAGTACCCGGGGGGCTGAAGCTTTCTTT. It specifies CASTRGAEAFF.

This chain connects TRBV11-2 to TRBJ2-7, with D perhaps being TRBD1 or TRBD2 (7 bases each). This CDR3 has 14 residues. Germline-derived CDR1 and CDR2 are SGHAT and FQNNGV. Trimming pared 2 bases from V and 4 bases from J, leaving 12 bases between. CDR3 coding DNA: TGTGCCAGCAGCTTACAGGGGGGGCAGTACGAGCAGTACTTC. Protein sequence: CASSLQGGQYEQYF.

This sequence joins TRBV28 and TRBJ2-3, with 8 bases identical to TRBD1. V lost 6 bases and J lost 1; bases outside the gene matches: 18. From germline, CDR1 is MDHEN and CDR2 SYDVKM. CDR3 length: 19 amino acids. CDR3 nucleotides: TGTGCCAGCAGCCCCTGGGGGGACAGGCCCGTTAGGGGCACAGATACGCAGTATTTT. Its translation is CASSPWGDRPVRGTDTQYF.

The V call is TRBV10-3, the J call TRBJ1-1, with 9 bases fitting TRBD1. Trimming took 4 bases from V and 0 from J; bases not matched to a gene: 6. Germline CDR1 ENHRY, CDR2 SYGVKD. There are 16 residues in the CDR3. Here the CDR3 reads CAISASGTGMNTEAFF. As DNA, the CDR3 is TGTGCCATCAGTGCTTCCGGGACAGGGATGAACACTGAAGCTTTCTTT.

The chain employs TRBV7-2 and TRBJ1-2; 8 bases align to TRBD1. This CDR3 is 12 amino acids long. Germline V lookup: CDR1 SGHTA, CDR2 FQGNSA. With 3 bases clipped from V and 11 bases from J, the junction kept 5 bases outside the gene matches. The CDR3 region is CASSFPGGAYTF. As DNA, the CDR3 is TGTGCCAGCAGCTTTCCAGGGGGCGCGTACACCTTC.

CDR3 region: CASSTLAGARQPQHF. The CDR3 DNA reads as TGTGCCAGTAGTACCCTCGCAGGGGCCCGTCAGCCCCAGCATTTT. This chain connects TRBV19 to TRBJ1-5; the D gene is possibly TRBD1 (6 bases). V lost 4 bases, J lost 6 bases, and 16 bases lay in between. The germline gives CDR1 LNHDA, CDR2 SQIVND (reference sequence). The CDR3 has 15 amino acids.

The J gene is TRBJ1-6, the V gene TRBV5-5, with a possible D match to TRBD1 (6 bases). The CDR3 spans 15 residues. Germline V CDR1 and CDR2: SGHKS, YYEKEE (reference sequence). Trimming cost V 3 bases and J 3 bases, with 10 bases left between them. The CDR3, as DNA: TGTGCCAGCAGCTCGGACAGTCTCTATAATTCACCCCTCCACTTT. Its translation is CASSSDSLYNSPLHF.

The chain couples TRBV10-3 to TRBJ2-7; the match to TRBD1 covers 7 bases. CDR3 length: 14 residues. V lost 2 bases, J lost 2 bases, and 3 bases stayed unmatched. CDR1 and CDR2 from the germline V gene are ENHRY and SYGVKD. CDR3 region: CAISEERGPYEQYF. In DNA form, the CDR3 reads TGTGCCATCAGTGAGGAGAGGGGGCCCTACGAGCAGTACTTC.

V gene TRBV6-1 combines with J gene TRBJ1-5, with 7 bases lining up with TRBD1. This CDR3 comprises 14 residues. CDR1 is MNHNS and CDR2 is SASEGT in the germline V gene. With V trimmed by 4 bases and J by 3 bases, 3 bases remained unmatched. The CDR3 sequence: CASSVGQHNQPQHF. CDR3 nucleotides: TGTGCCAGCAGTGTGGGACAGCACAATCAGCCCCAGCATTTT.

The V and J genes are TRBV5-4 and TRBJ2-2, with no clear D. The CDR3 runs 13 residues. The germline gives CDR1 SGHNT, CDR2 YYREEE (reference sequence). V dropped 1 base and J dropped 6 bases, with 7 bases sitting between them. This CDR3 reads CASSLLEPGELFF. For the CDR3, the DNA is TGTGCCAGCAGCTTGCTCGAACCCGGGGAGCTGTTTTTT.